This T cell receptor (beta chain) was captured in a study of blood T cell repertoires in COVID-19. Germline CDR1 LNHDA, CDR2 SQIVND (reference sequence). CDR3 size: 13 residues. V gave up 10 bases and J gave up 7 bases; unmatched junction bases: 13. Sequenced by immunoSEQ multiplex PCR; TCRdb stores in-frame clones only, minus some. Seen here are over 35,000 clones, around 80% observed once, and the top ten hold 39%. Only one count was recorded for this clone. The sequencing input was peripheral blood. This sequence joins TRBV19 and TRBJ2-7, with 7 bases that match TRBD2. This sequence was found in a middle-aged man with active or convalescent COVID-19. For the CDR3, the DNA is TGTGCCACTAAGAGCGGGACCCTAGGGGAGCAGTACTTC. It translates to CATKSGTLGEQYF.